What follows describes a single T cell receptor (beta chain). Its target is unknown. PCR employed 60 Vbeta and 13 Jbeta primers. Repertoires were generated with immunoSEQ multiplex PCR, while TCRdb's copy carries only in-frame clones and drops some. The sample contains roughly 170,000 clones, roughly 78% of which appear only once. The entry originates in a study of cytomegalovirus exposure and HLA in healthy donors. Whole-study context: One earlier analysis, a look at roughly 180 million T cells, found about 100 million unique TCR beta sequences. Out of 398 genotyped donors, 81% belonged to the Caucasian-associated ancestry cluster.

The study, taken as a whole, reports: Previous analysis showed most TCR beta V segments were productive about 87% or about 30% of the time.

V lost 6 bases to trimming and J lost 6 bases, with 17 bases between them. The germline V gene has CDR1 SQVTM and CDR2 ANQGSEA. The CDR3 extends over 13 amino acids. The sequencing input was PBMCs. The sequence came from a woman aged 50 to 65 in good health and CMV-seropositive. This chain uses TRBV29-1 with TRBJ2-5; TRBD1 might be the D (5 bases). DNA for the CDR3: TGCAGCGTGAGACTGGGGCCCAACCAGACCCAGTACTTC. Translating it yields CSVRLGPNQTQYF.